This T cell receptor (beta chain) was captured in a study of blood T cell repertoires in COVID-19. Study summary: Donors in the United States, Italy and Spain gave samples during acute or convalescent COVID-19. PBMCs, B-cell-depleted T cells, or T cells were the source of the cDNA or gDNA that made up the material.

The table came from immunoSEQ multiplex PCR; TCRdb's copy has only in-frame clones and leaves some out. The sample consists of 250,000 to 350,000 clones, about 88% of them appearing once. Participants' reported clinical history set cohort assignment. Among Cohort 3 donors, those recovered had two negative PCRs, clearance, or symptom resolution. Sequencing was carried out using PBMCs or T cells enriched from blood (not recorded which). The sequence was obtained from a man aged 55 to 70 who had recovered from COVID-19.

CDR3 DNA sequence: TGTGCCAGCAGCGTAGTGGCTAGCGGGGGGGTTTACAATGAGCAGTTCTTC. Protein sequence: CASSVVASGGVYNEQFF. The chain employs TRBV9 and TRBJ2-1, with 12 positions matching TRBD2. V lost 0 bases, J lost 4 bases, and 5 bases stayed unmatched. CDR1 SGDLS and CDR2 YYNGEE come from the germline V gene. This CDR3 is built from 17 residues.